Reported below is one T cell receptor beta chain. Antigen unknown. The use of a sample-barcoded 5' primer and a J-beta primer mix characterized a second PCR of about 6 to 12 cycles. Each cDNA molecule, via a template-switch adaptor with 12 random nucleotides, was tagged. One entry per CDR3 protein, called by TCRdb with MiXCR from the 5' RACE reads. The table includes over 1,500,000 distinct CDR3 sequences, 39% detected once. The sample originates from a study of blood T cells in healthy people across ages. Trimming took off 0 bases at V and 0 bases at J, with 11 bases between the two ends. Looked up from germline, CDR1 is MNHEY and CDR2 is SVGAGI. This CDR3 contains 16 residues. Notes on the study in general: The diversity estimates, figures obtained from one million T cells, were considered underestimates. Unsorted PBMCs blocked a conclusive comparison of naive and antigen-experienced cells.

Sequencing was carried out using blood. The clonotype was recovered from a human donor in good health. The chain recombines TRBV6-5 with TRBJ1-1, with unresolved D. This CDR3 reads CASSYSSGVLNTEAFF. The CDR3 DNA is TGTGCCAGCAGTTACTCGAGCGGAGTCTTGAACACTGAAGCTTTCTTT.